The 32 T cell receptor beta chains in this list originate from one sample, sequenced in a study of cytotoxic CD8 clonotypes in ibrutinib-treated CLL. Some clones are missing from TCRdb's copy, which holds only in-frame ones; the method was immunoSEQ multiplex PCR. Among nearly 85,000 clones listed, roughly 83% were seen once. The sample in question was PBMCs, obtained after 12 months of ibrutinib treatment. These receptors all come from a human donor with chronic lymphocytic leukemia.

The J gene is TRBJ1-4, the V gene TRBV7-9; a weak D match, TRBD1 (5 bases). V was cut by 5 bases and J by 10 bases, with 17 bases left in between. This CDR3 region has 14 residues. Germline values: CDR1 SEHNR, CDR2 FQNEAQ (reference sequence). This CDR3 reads CASSPRDPGGKLFF. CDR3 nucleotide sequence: TGTGCCAGCAGCCCCCGGGACCCCGGGGGAAAACTGTTTTTT.

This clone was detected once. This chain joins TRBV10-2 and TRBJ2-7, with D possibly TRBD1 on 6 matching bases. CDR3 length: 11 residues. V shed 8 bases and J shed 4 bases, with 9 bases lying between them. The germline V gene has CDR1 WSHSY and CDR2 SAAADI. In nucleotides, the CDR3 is TGCGCCAGCGGGGGCGGATACGAGCAGTACTTC. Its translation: CASGGGYEQYF.

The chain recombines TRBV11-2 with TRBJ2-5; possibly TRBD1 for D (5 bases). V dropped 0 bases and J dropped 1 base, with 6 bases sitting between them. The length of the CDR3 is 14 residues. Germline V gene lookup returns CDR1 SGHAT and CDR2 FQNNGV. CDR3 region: CASSLDRAQETQYF. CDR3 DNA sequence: TGTGCCAGCAGCTTAGACAGGGCCCAAGAGACCCAGTACTTC.

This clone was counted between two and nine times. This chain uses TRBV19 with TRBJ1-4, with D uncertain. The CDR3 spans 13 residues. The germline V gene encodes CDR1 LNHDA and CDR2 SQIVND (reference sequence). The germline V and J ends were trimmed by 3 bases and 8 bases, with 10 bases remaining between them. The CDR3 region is CASSIGPLEKLFF. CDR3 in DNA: TGTGCCAGTAGTATTGGGCCGCTGGAAAAACTGTTTTTT.

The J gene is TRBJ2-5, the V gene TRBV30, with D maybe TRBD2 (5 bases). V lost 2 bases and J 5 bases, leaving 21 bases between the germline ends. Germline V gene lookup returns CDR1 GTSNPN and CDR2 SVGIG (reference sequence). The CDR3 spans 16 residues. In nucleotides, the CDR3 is TGTGCCTGGAGTCCCTCCGGGCCCCGGGCGGGCGAGACCCAGTACTTC. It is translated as CAWSPSGPRAGETQYF.

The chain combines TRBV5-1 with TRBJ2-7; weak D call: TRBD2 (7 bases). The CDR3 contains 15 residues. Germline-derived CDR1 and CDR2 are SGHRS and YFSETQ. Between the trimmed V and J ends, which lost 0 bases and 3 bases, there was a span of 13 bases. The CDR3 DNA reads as TGCGCCAGCAGCTTGGTACCGGGGGGCCACTACGAGCAGTACTTC. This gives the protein CASSLVPGGHYEQYF.

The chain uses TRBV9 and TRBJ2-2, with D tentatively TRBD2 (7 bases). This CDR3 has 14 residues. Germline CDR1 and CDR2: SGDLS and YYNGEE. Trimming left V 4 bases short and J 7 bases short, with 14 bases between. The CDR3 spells CASSRRGAIGELFF. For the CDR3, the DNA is TGTGCCAGCAGCCGCCGGGGGGCGATCGGGGAGCTGTTTTTT.

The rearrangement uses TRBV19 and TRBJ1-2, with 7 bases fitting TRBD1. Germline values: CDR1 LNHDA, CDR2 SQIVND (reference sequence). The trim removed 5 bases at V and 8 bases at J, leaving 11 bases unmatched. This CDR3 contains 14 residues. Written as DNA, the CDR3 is TGTGCCAGTAGTGAACGAGGGGGCGCGTGGGGCTACACCTTC. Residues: CASSERGGAWGYTF.

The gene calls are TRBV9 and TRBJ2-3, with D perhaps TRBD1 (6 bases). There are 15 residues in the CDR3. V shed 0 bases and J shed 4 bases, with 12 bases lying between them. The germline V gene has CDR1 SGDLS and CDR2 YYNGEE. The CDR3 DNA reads TGTGCCAGCAGCGTAGCTGGGGGCTGGGCAGATACGCAGTATTTT. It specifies CASSVAGGWADTQYF.

The CDR3 DNA follows: TGCGCCAGCAAGTTAGACCCCAACAGGGCTCCCTATGGCTACACCTTC. This sequence encodes CASKLDPNRAPYGYTF. This chain joins TRBV5-1 and TRBJ1-2; the D gene is possibly TRBD1 (6 bases). V was pared by 6 bases and J by 4 bases, with 22 bases between. Germline CDR1 reads SGHRS; CDR2 reads YFSETQ. This CDR3 region has 16 residues. The whole variable domain, filled in from reference TRBV5-1 and TRBJ1-2, reads KAGVTQTPRYLIKTRGQQVTLSCSPISGHRSVSWYQQTPGQGLQFLFEYFSETQRNKGNFPGRFSGRQFSNSRSEMNVSTLELGDSALYLCASKLDPNRAPYGYTFGSGTRLTVV.

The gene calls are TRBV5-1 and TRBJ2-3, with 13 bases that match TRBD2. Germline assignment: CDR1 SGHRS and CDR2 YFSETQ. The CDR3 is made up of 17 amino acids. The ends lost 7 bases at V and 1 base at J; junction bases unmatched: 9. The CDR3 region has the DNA TGCGCCAGCCGCAAAGCCGGGACTAGCGGGGGCACAGATACGCAGTATTTT. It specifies CASRKAGTSGGTDTQYF. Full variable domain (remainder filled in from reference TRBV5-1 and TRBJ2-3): KAGVTQTPRYLIKTRGQQVTLSCSPISGHRSVSWYQQTPGQGLQFLFEYFSETQRNKGNFPGRFSGRQFSNSRSEMNVSTLELGDSALYLCASRKAGTSGGTDTQYFGPGTRLTVL.

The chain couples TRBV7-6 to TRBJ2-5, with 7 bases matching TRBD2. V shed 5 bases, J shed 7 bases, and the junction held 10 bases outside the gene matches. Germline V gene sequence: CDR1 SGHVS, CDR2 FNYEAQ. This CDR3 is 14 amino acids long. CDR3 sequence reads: CASSPQRGGRTQYF. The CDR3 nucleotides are TGTGCCAGCAGCCCCCAACGCGGGGGAAGGACCCAGTACTTC.

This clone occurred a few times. CDR3: CASSFQQGRFYEQYF. The CDR3 DNA reads as TGTGCCAGCAGCTTCCAGCAGGGGAGGTTTTACGAGCAGTACTTC. This chain uses TRBV13 with TRBJ2-7; D tentatively reads TRBD1 or TRBD2 (6 bases each). Germline V gene lookup returns CDR1 PRHDT and CDR2 FYEKMQ (reference sequence). CDR3 size: 15 residues. V was clipped by 3 bases and J by 4 bases, with 16 bases between them. Full variable domain (rest looked up from reference TRBV13 and TRBJ2-7): AAGVIQSPRHLIKEKRETATLKCYPIPRHDTVYWYQQGPGQDPQFLISFYEKMQSDKGSIPDRFSAQQFSDYHSELNMSSLELGDSALYFCASSFQQGRFYEQYFGPGTRLTVT.

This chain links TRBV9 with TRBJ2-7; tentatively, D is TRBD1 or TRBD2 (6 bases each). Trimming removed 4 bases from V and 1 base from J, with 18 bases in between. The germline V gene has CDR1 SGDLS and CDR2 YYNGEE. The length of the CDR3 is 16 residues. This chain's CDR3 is CASSKGPGGGSYEQYF. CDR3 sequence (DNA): TGTGCCAGCAGCAAAGGACCTGGAGGGGGGTCCTACGAGCAGTACTTC.

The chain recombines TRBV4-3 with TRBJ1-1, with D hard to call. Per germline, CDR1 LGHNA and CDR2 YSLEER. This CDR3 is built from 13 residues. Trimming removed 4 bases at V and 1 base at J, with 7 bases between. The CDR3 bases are TGCGCCAGCAGCCGGGCTACGAACACTGAAGCTTTCTTT. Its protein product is CASSRATNTEAFF.

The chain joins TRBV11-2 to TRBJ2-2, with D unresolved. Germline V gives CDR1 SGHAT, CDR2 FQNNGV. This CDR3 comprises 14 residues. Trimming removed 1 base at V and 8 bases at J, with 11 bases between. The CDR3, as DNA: TGTGCCAGCAGCTTAGGCCGAACAGCGGGGGAGCTGTTTTTT. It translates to CASSLGRTAGELFF.

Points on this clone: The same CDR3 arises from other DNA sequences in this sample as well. CDR3 in amino acids: CASSLGPNYGYTF. The CDR3 coding sequence is TGCGCCAGCAGCCTCGGGCCGAACTATGGCTACACCTTC. The V gene is TRBV5-1, the J gene TRBJ1-2; no firm D call. Trimming took 4 bases from V and 2 from J, leaving 9 bases between them. CDR1 and CDR2 (germline): SGHRS, YFSETQ. The CDR3 runs to 13 residues.

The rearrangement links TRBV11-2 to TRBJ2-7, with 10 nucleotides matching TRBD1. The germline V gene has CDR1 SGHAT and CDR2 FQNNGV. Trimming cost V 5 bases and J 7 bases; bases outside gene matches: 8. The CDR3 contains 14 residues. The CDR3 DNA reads TGTGCCAGCAGCCGGGACAGGGGTCTTTGGGAGCAGTACTTC. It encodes CASSRDRGLWEQYF.

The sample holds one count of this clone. The CDR3, as DNA: TGTGCCAGCAGGGAAACTAGGGGGGTGAACACTGAAGCTTTCTTT. It specifies CASRETRGVNTEAFF. The V call is TRBV7-9, the J call TRBJ1-1; D perhaps matches TRBD1 (6 bases). The CDR3 runs 15 residues. CDR1 and CDR2 from the germline V gene are SEHNR and FQNEAQ (reference sequence). V was shortened by 6 bases and J by 0 bases, with 14 bases between the two germline ends. The variable domain in full, with the rest retrieved from reference TRBV7-9 and TRBJ1-1, is DTGVSQNPRHKITKRGQNVTFRCDPISEHNRLYWYRQTLGQGPEFLTYFQNEAQLEKSRLLSDRFSAERPKGSFSTLEIQRTEQGDSAMYLCASRETRGVNTEAFFGQGTRLTVV.

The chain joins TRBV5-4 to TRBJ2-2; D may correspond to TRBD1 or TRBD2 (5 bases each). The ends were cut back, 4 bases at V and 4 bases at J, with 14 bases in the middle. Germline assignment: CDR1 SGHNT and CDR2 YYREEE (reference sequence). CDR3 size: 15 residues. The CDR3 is CASSPGQGGTGELFF. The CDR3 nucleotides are TGTGCCAGCAGCCCGGGGCAGGGTGGCACCGGGGAGCTGTTTTTT.

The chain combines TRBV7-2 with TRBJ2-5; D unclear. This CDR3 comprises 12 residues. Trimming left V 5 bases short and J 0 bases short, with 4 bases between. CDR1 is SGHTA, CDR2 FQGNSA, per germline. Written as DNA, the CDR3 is TGTGCCAGCAGCACGTACCAAGAGACCCAGTACTTC. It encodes CASSTYQETQYF.

In nucleotides, the CDR3 is TGCAGCGTTGGTTGGGCAGGGGGCGCCGATACGCAGTATTTT. Translating it yields CSVGWAGGADTQYF. The chain has TRBV29-1 and TRBJ2-3, with TRBD1 matching 8 bases. The CDR3 contains 14 residues. Losses at the gene ends were 4 bases for V and 6 bases for J; bases not matched to a gene: 9. Germline V CDR1 and CDR2: SQVTM, ANQGSEA.

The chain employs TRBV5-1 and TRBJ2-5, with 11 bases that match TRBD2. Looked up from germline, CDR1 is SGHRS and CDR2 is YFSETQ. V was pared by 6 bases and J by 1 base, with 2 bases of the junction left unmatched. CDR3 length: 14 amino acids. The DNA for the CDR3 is TGCGCCAGCAAGACTAGCGGGGCCCAAGAGACCCAGTACTTC. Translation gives CASKTSGAQETQYF.

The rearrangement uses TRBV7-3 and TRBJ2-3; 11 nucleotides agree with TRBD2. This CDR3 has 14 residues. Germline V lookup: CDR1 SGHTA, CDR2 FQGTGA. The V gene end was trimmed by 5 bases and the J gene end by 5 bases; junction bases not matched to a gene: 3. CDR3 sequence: CASSKGTSGDTQYF. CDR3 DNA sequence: TGTGCCAGCAGCAAAGGGACTAGCGGAGATACGCAGTATTTT.

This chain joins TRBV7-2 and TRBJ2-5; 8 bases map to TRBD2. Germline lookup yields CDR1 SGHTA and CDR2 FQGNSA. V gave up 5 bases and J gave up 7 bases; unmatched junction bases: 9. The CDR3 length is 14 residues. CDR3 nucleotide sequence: TGTGCCAGCAGCCCCGCGGGGGGCGCCGGGACCCAGTACTTC. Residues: CASSPAGGAGTQYF.

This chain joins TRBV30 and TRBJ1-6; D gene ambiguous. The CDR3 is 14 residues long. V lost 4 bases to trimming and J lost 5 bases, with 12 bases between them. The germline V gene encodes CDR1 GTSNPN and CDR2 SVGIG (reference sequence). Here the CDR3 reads CAWNVPWNNSPLHF. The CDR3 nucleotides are TGTGCCTGGAATGTTCCGTGGAATAATTCACCCCTCCACTTT.

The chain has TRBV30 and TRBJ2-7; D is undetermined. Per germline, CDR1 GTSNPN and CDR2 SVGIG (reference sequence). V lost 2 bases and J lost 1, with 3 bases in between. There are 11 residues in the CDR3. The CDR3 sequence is CAWSPSYEQYF. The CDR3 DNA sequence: TGTGCCTGGAGTCCGTCCTACGAGCAGTACTTC.

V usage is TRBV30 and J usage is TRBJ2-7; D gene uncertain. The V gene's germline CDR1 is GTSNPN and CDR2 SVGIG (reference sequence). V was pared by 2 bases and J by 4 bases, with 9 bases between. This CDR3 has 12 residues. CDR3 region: CAWSNLGYEQYF. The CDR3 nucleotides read TGTGCCTGGAGTAACCTAGGGTACGAGCAGTACTTC.

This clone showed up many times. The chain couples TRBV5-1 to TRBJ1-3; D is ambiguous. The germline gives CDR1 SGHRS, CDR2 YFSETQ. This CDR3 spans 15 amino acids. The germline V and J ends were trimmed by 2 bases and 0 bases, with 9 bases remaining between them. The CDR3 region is CASSFGPNSGNTIYF. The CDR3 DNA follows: TGCGCCAGCAGCTTTGGGCCGAACTCTGGAAACACCATATATTTT.

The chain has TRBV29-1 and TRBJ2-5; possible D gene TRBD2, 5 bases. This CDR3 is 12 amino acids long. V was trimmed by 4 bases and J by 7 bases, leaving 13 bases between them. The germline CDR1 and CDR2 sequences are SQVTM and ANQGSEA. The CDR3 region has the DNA TGCAGCGTTGTGGCGGACTCGGGGACCCAGTACTTC. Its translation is CSVVADSGTQYF.

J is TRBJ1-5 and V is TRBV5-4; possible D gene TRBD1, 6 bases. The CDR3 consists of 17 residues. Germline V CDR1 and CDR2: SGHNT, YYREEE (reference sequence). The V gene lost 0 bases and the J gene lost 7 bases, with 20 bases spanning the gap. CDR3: CASSLGPGHQGEQPQHF. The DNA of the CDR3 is TGTGCCAGCAGCTTGGGGCCGGGACATCAAGGGGAACAGCCCCAGCATTTT.

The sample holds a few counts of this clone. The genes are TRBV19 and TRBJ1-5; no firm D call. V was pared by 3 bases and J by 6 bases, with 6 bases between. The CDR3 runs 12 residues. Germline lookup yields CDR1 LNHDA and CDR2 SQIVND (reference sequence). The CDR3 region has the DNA TGTGCCAGTAGTATCGGGTTTCAGCCCCAGCATTTT. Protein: CASSIGFQPQHF.